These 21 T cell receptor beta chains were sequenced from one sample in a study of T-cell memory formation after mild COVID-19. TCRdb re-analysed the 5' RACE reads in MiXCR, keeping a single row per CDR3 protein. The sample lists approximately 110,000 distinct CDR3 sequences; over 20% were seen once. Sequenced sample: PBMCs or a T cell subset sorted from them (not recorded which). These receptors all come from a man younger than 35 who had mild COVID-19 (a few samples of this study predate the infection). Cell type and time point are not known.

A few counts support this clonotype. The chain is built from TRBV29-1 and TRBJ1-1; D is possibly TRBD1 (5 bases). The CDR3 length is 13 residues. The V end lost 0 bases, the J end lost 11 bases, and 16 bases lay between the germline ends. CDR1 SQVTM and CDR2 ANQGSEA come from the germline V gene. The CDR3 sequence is CSVEERGEPGAFF. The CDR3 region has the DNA TGCAGCGTTGAAGAGAGGGGTGAGCCTGGGGCTTTCTTT.

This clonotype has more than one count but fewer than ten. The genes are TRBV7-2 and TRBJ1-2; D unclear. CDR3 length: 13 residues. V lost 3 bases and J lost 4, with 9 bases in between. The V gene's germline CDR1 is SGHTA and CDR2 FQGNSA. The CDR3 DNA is TGTGCCAGCAGCTTTGAGTCTGTCTATGGCTACACCTTC. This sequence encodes CASSFESVYGYTF.

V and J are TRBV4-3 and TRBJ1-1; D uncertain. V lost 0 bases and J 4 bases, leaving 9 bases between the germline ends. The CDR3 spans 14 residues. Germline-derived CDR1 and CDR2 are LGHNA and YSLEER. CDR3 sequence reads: CASSQDGVGTEAFF. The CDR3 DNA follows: TGCGCCAGCAGCCAAGATGGGGTCGGCACTGAAGCTTTCTTT.

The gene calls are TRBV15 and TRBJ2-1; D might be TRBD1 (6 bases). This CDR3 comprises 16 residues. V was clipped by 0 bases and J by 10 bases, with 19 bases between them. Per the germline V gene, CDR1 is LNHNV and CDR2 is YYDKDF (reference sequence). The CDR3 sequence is CATSRETGHGPLEQFF. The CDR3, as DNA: TGTGCCACCAGCAGAGAAACGGGACACGGACCTCTGGAGCAGTTCTTC. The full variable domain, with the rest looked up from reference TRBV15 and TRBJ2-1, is DAMVIQNPRYQVTQFGKPVTLSCSQTLNHNVMYWYQQKSSQAPKLLFHYYDKDFNNEADTPDNFQSRRPNTSFCFLDIRSPGLGDTAMYLCATSRETGHGPLEQFFGPGTRLTVL.

For the CDR3, the DNA is TGTGCCAGCAGCTTCAATTATGAGCAGTTCTTC. Translating gives CASSFNYEQFF. The chain links TRBV4-2 to TRBJ2-1; D unclear. V was trimmed by 5 bases and J by 8 bases, leaving 7 bases between them. Germline V gene lookup returns CDR1 LGHNA and CDR2 YNFKEQ. The length of the CDR3 is 11 residues.

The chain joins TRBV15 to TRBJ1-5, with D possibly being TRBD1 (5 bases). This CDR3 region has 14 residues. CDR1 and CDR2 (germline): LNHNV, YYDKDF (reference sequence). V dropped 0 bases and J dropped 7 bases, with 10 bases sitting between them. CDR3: CATSRDLGGQPQHF. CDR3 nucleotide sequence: TGTGCCACCAGCAGAGATCTGGGGGGGCAGCCCCAGCATTTT.

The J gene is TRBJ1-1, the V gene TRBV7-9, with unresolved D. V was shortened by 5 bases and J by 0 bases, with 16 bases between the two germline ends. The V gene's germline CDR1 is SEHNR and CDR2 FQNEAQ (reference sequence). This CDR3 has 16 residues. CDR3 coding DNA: TGTGCCAGCAGCAAAATCCGGACCTTTATGAACACTGAAGCTTTCTTT. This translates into CASSKIRTFMNTEAFF.

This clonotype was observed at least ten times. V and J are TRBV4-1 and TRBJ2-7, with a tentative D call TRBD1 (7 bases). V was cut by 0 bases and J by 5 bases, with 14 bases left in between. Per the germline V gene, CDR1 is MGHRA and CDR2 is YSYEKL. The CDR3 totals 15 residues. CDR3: CASSQEEGARNEQYF. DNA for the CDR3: TGCGCCAGCAGCCAAGAGGAGGGGGCGAGGAACGAGCAGTACTTC.

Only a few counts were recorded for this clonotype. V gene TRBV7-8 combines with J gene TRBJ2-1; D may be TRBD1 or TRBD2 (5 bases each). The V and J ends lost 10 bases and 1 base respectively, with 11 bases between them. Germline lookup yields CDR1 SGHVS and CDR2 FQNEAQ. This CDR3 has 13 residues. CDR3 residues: CATRWGSYNEQFF. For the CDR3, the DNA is TGTGCCACCAGGTGGGGGTCCTACAATGAGCAGTTCTTC. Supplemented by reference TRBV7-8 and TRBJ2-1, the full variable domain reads GAGVSQSPRYKVAKRGQDVALRCDPISGHVSLFWYQQALGQGPEFLTYFQNEAQLDKSGLPSDRFFAERPEGSVSTLKIQRTQQEDSAVYLCATRWGSYNEQFFGPGTRLTVL.

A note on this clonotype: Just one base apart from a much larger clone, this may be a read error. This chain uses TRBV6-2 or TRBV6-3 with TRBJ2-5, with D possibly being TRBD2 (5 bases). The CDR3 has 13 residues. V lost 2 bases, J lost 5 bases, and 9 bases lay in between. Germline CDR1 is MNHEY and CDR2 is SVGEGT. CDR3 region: CASSYRTDETQYF. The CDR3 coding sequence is TGTGCCAGCAGTTACAGGACTGACGAGACCCAGTACTTC.

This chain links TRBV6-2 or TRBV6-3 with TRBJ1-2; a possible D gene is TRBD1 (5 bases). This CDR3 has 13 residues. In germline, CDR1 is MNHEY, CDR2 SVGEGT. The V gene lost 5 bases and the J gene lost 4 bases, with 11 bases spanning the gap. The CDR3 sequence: CASSPAGSYGYTF. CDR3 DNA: TGTGCCAGCAGTCCAGCAGGGTCCTATGGCTACACCTTC.

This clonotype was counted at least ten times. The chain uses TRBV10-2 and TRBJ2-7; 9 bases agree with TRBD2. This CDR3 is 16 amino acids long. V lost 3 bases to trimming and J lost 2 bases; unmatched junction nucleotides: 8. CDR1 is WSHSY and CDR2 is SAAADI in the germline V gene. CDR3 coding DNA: TGCGCCAGCAGTGACCCAGTAGCGGGGGCCCCCTACGAGCAGTACTTC. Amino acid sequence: CASSDPVAGAPYEQYF.

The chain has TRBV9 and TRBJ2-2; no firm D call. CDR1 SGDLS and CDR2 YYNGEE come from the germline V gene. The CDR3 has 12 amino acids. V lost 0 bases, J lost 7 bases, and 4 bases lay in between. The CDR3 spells CASSVVGGELFF. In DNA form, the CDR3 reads TGTGCCAGCAGCGTAGTCGGCGGGGAGCTGTTTTTT.

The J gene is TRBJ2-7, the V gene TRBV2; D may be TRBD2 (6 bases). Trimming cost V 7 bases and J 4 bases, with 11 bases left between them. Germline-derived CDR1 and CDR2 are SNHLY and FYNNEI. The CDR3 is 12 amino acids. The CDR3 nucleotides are TGTGCCAGCATGGCGGGAACTTACGAGCAGTACGTC. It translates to CASMAGTYEQYV.

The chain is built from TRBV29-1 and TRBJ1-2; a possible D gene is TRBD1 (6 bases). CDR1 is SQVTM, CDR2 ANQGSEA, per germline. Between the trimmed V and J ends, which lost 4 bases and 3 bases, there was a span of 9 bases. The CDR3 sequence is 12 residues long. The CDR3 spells CSVATGDYGYTF. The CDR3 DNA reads TGCAGCGTTGCGACAGGCGACTATGGCTACACCTTC.

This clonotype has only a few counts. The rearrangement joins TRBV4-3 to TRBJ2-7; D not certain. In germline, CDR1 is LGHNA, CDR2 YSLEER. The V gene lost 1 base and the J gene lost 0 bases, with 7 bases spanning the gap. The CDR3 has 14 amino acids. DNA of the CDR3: TGCGCCAGCAGCCAAGTGGACGGCTCCTACGAGCAGTACTTC. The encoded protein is CASSQVDGSYEQYF.

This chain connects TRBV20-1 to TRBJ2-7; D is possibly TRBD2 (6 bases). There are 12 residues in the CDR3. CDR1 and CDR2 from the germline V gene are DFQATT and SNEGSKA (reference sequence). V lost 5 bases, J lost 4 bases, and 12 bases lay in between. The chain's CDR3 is CSAYATSYEQYV. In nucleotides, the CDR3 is TGCAGTGCTTATGCGACTAGTTACGAGCAGTACGTC.

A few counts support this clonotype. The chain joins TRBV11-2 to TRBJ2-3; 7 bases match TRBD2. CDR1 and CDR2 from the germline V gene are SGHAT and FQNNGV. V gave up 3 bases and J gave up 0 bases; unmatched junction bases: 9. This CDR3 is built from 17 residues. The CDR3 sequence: CASSFPASGTSTDTQYF. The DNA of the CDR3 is TGTGCCAGCAGCTTCCCTGCTAGCGGAACTAGCACAGATACGCAGTATTTT.

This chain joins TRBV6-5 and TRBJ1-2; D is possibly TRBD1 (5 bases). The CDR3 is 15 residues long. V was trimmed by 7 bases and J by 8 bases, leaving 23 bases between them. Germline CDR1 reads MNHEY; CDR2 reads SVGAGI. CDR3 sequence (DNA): TGTGCCAGCATACCTACCCCATCCACCGGGGGAGGCTACACCTTC. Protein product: CASIPTPSTGGGYTF.

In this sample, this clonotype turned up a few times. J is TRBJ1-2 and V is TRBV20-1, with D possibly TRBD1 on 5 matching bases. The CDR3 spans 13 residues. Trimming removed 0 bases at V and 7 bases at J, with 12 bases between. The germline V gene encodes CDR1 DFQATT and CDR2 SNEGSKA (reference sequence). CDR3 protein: CSAREGEVSGYTF. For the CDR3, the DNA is TGCAGTGCTAGAGAAGGGGAGGTTTCTGGCTACACCTTC.

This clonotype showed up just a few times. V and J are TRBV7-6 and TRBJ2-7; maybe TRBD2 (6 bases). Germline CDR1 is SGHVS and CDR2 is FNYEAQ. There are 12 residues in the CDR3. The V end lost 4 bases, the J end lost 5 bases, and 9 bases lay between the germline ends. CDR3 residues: CASSYGGNEQYF. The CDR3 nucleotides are TGTGCCAGCAGCTACGGGGGAAACGAGCAGTACTTC.